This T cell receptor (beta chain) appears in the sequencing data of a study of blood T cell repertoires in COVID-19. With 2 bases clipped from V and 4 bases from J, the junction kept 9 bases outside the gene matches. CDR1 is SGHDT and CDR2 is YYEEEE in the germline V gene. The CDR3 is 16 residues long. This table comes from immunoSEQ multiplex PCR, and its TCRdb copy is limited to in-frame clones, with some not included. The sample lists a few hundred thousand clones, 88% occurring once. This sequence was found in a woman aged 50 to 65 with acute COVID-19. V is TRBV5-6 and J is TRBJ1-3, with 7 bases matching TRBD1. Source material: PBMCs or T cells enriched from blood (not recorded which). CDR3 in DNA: TGTGCCAGCAGCTTTACTCCCCAGGGGGGAGGAAACACCATATATTTT. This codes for CASSFTPQGGGNTIYF.